This T cell receptor beta chain was sequenced for a study of cytomegalovirus exposure and HLA in healthy donors. This CDR3 is 15 amino acids long. Germline assignment: CDR1 SGHRS and CDR2 YFSETQ. With 2 bases clipped from V and 1 base from J, the junction kept 5 bases outside the gene matches. It was with 60 Vbeta and 13 Jbeta primers that the PCR ran. Assay used: immunoSEQ multiplex PCR; TCRdb lists only in-frame clones, some missing. The table has about 160,000 clones, approximately 80% seen once. The chain has TRBV5-1 and TRBJ2-5; 7 nucleotides match TRBD1. The TCR sequence derives from a woman in her twenties or thirties in good health and CMV-seropositive. The sample comprised PBMCs. CDR3: CASSFRDRLQETQYF. The CDR3, as DNA: TGCGCCAGCAGCTTTAGGGACAGACTCCAAGAGACCCAGTACTTC.